One and the same sample provided the 8 T cell receptor beta chains below, sequenced in a study of T cell responses to AZD1222 COVID-19 vaccine. Clones were sequenced by immunoSEQ multiplex PCR, and TCRdb holds only the in-frame ones, with some missing. This sample carries about 120,000 clones, around nine tenths of them seen once, and the ten largest clones take 5% to 6%. The specimen comprised peripheral blood, sampled on day 0 of AZD1222 vaccination. These receptors all come from an adult in good health.

In this sample, this clone turned up once. The chain links TRBV19 to TRBJ1-6; possibly TRBD1 for D (6 bases). This CDR3 region has 15 residues. Per germline, CDR1 LNHDA and CDR2 SQIVND (reference sequence). V dropped 0 bases and J dropped 8 bases, with 11 bases sitting between them. The chain's CDR3 is CASSIEDSFYSPLHF. The DNA for the CDR3 is TGTGCCAGTAGTATAGAGGACAGCTTCTATTCACCCCTCCACTTT.

This sequence joins TRBV3-1 (or the pseudogene TRBV3-2) and TRBJ1-1, with a tentative D call TRBD1 (5 bases). From germline, CDR1 is LGHDT and CDR2 YNNKEL (reference sequence). The CDR3 spans 14 residues. The ends were cut back, 0 bases at V and 6 bases at J, with 11 bases in the middle. As DNA, the CDR3 is TGTGCCAGCAGCCAAGATGCAGGGCGCCCTGAAGCTTTCTTT. It encodes CASSQDAGRPEAFF.

This chain connects TRBV9 to TRBJ2-7, with D possibly matching TRBD1 (6 bases). The CDR3 extends over 16 amino acids. Germline V gives CDR1 SGDLS, CDR2 YYNGEE. Trimming stripped 0 bases from V and 4 bases from J, with 17 bases between. The CDR3: CASSVEIGTSSYEQYF. CDR3 nucleotides: TGTGCCAGCAGCGTAGAGATTGGGACAAGCAGTTACGAGCAGTACTTC.

The chain links TRBV6-5 to TRBJ2-2; a weak D match, TRBD2 (6 bases). Germline CDR1 is MNHEY and CDR2 is SVGAGI. The V gene lost 6 bases and the J gene lost 1 base, with 12 bases spanning the gap. The CDR3 has 15 residues. This chain's CDR3 is CASSRGRENTGELFF. The DNA for the CDR3 is TGTGCCAGCAGCCGAGGGCGGGAGAACACCGGGGAGCTGTTTTTT.

V usage is TRBV3-1 (or the pseudogene TRBV3-2) and J usage is TRBJ1-2; no clear D. The V gene's germline CDR1 is LGHDT and CDR2 YNNKEL (reference sequence). The V end lost 1 base, the J end lost 7 bases, and 13 bases lay between the germline ends. The CDR3 length is 14 residues. CDR3 loop: CASSQVSRGLGYTF. For the CDR3, the DNA is TGTGCCAGCAGCCAAGTTTCTCGAGGGCTTGGCTACACCTTC.

This chain links TRBV11-3 with TRBJ1-2, with D perhaps matching TRBD1 (6 bases). The CDR3 sequence is 13 residues long. The V gene lost 2 bases and the J gene lost 4 bases, with 8 bases spanning the gap. Germline V lookup: CDR1 SGHNT, CDR2 YENEEA. The CDR3 is CASSLQQGYGYTF. The CDR3 DNA sequence: TGTGCCAGCAGCTTACAACAGGGCTATGGCTACACCTTC.

This CDR3 reads CASSSAPGSLGGYTF. CDR3 nucleotide sequence: TGTGCCAGCAGCTCAGCGCCAGGATCTTTGGGGGGCTACACCTTC. The chain couples TRBV7-3 to TRBJ1-2; D remains unclear. CDR3 length: 15 residues. Germline values: CDR1 SGHTA, CDR2 FQGTGA. V lost 4 bases and J 8 bases, leaving 20 bases between the germline ends.

This chain links TRBV6-5 with TRBJ1-2, with D hard to call. V was pared by 7 bases and J by 5 bases, with 20 bases between. The V gene's germline CDR1 is MNHEY and CDR2 SVGAGI. This CDR3 comprises 15 residues. CDR3 region: CASTGQKEDFYGYTF. The DNA for the CDR3 is TGTGCCAGCACGGGCCAGAAGGAGGACTTTTATGGCTACACCTTC.